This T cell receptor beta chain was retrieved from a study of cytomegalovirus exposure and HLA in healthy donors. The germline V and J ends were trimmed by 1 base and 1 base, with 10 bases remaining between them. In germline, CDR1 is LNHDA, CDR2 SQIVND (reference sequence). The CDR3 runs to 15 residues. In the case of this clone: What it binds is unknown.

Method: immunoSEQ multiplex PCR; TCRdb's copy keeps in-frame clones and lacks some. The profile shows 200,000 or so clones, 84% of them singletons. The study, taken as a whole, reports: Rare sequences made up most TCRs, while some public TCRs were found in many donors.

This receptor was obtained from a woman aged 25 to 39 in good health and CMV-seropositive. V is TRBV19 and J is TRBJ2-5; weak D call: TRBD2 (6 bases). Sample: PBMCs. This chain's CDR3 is CASSIGPSAQETQYF. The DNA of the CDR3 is TGTGCCAGTAGTATAGGGCCTAGCGCCCAAGAGACCCAGTACTTC.